This paragraph reports one TCR beta chain. The ends were cut back, 6 bases at V and 3 bases at J, with 14 bases in the middle. CDR1 is KGHDR, CDR2 SFDVKD, per germline. CDR3 length: 15 residues. The data were taken from a study of blood T cell repertoires in COVID-19. For the study at large: Material from acute and convalescent COVID-19 was sourced from the United States, Italy and Spain.

As handled by the study authors: Researchers report that nucleated cell counts were estimated from reference gene primer amplification. Measured with immunoSEQ multiplex PCR; TCRdb has only the in-frame clones, and not every one. V and J calls and clone size are copied from that table; D and trimming were computed from the DNA. The table lists about 22,000 clones, around 81% of them singletons. Sequences were obtained from peripheral blood. This rearrangement joins TRBV24-1 to TRBJ2-1; TRBD2 is a possible D gene (6 bases). The sequence derives from a man aged 55 to 69 with active COVID-19. The CDR3 nucleotides are TGTGCCACCAGTCCAACGGGAGCTCTCTACAATGAGCAGTTCTTC. Its translation: CATSPTGALYNEQFF.